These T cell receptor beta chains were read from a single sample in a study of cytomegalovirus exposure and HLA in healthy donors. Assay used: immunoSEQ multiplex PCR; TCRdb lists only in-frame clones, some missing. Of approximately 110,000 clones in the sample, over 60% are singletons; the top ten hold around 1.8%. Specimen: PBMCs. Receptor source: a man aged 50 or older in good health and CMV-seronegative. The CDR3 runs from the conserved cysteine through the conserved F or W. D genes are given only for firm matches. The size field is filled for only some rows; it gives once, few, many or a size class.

cdr3_aa: CASSLGDREAFGNQPQHF
cdr3_nt: TGTGCCAGTAGTCTAGGGGACAGGGAGGCTTTCGGCAATCAGCCCCAGCATTTT
v_call: TRBV19
j_call: TRBJ1-5
d_call: TRBD1
clone_size: .

cdr3_aa: CASSPLADRGVYGYTF
cdr3_nt: TGTGCCAGCAGCCCCTTGGCGGACAGGGGCGTTTATGGCTACACCTTC
v_call: TRBV7-9
j_call: TRBJ1-2
d_call: TRBD1
clone_size: .

cdr3_aa: CASSRKHRSGANVLTF
cdr3_nt: TGTGCCAGCAGCCGGAAACACAGGTCTGGGGCCAACGTCCTGACTTTC
v_call: TRBV9
j_call: TRBJ2-6
d_call: .
clone_size: .

cdr3_aa: CASRQIPGQHGYTF
cdr3_nt: TGTGCCAGCAGACAAATCCCGGGACAGCATGGCTACACCTTC
v_call: TRBV11-2
j_call: TRBJ1-2
d_call: TRBD1
clone_size: .

cdr3_aa: CASSLGSGEGDTQYF
cdr3_nt: TGTGCCAGCAGCTTAGGGTCGGGGGAGGGTGATACGCAGTATTTT
v_call: TRBV7-2
j_call: TRBJ2-3
d_call: TRBD2
clone_size: once

cdr3_aa: CASSQDRLSSYNSPLHF
cdr3_nt: TGTGCCAGCAGCCAAGATAGACTTAGCTCCTATAATTCACCCCTCCACTTT
v_call: TRBV5-4
j_call: TRBJ1-6
d_call: .
clone_size: .

cdr3_aa: CASSQGTGNFYEQYF
cdr3_nt: TGCGCCAGCAGCCAAGGGACAGGGAATTTCTACGAGCAGTACTTC
v_call: TRBV4-1
j_call: TRBJ2-7
d_call: TRBD1
clone_size: .

cdr3_aa: CASSMVFRGGQPQHF
cdr3_nt: TGTGCCAGTAGTATGGTATTCAGGGGCGGTCAGCCCCAGCATTTT
v_call: TRBV19
j_call: TRBJ1-5
d_call: .
clone_size: .

cdr3_aa: CATSRDGGGGQPQHF
cdr3_nt: TGTGCCACCAGCAGAGATGGAGGGGGGGGTCAGCCCCAGCATTTT
v_call: TRBV15
j_call: TRBJ1-5
d_call: .
clone_size: .

cdr3_aa: CASRGGTSGPRRFF
cdr3_nt: TGTGCCAGCAGGGGGGGGACTAGCGGCCCAAGGCGGTTCTTC
v_call: TRBV2
j_call: TRBJ2-1
d_call: TRBD2
clone_size: .

cdr3_aa: CASSEVAAIAEAFF
cdr3_nt: TGTGCCAGCAGTGAAGTGGCGGCCATCGCTGAAGCTTTCTTT
v_call: TRBV2
j_call: TRBJ1-1
d_call: .
clone_size: .

cdr3_aa: CSVERGDQPQHF
cdr3_nt: TGCAGCGTTGAACGGGGGGATCAGCCCCAGCATTTT
v_call: TRBV29-1
j_call: TRBJ1-5
d_call: .
clone_size: few

cdr3_aa: CASSVTSGGYSYNEQFF
cdr3_nt: TGTGCCAGTAGTGTGACTAGCGGGGGGTACTCCTACAATGAGCAGTTCTTC
v_call: TRBV19
j_call: TRBJ2-1
d_call: TRBD2
clone_size: .

cdr3_aa: CASSFSRGREGTEAFF
cdr3_nt: TGTGCCAGCAGTTTCTCCAGGGGGCGGGAGGGCACTGAAGCTTTCTTT
v_call: TRBV27
j_call: TRBJ1-1
d_call: TRBD1
clone_size: .

cdr3_aa: CASSVDTGDETQYF
cdr3_nt: TGTGCCAGCAGCGTAGATACAGGGGACGAGACCCAGTACTTC
v_call: TRBV9
j_call: TRBJ2-5
d_call: TRBD1
clone_size: .

cdr3_aa: CASRFDSLVGYGYTF
cdr3_nt: TGTGCCAGTAGGTTTGACAGCCTGGTCGGCTATGGCTACACCTTC
v_call: TRBV19
j_call: TRBJ1-2
d_call: .
clone_size: few

cdr3_aa: CASSPDRGTVGELFF
cdr3_nt: TGTGCCAGCTCGCCGGACAGGGGAACAGTCGGGGAGCTGTTTTTT
v_call: TRBV18
j_call: TRBJ2-2
d_call: TRBD1
clone_size: .

cdr3_aa: CASSYDSSSGNTIYF
cdr3_nt: TGTGCCAGCAGTTATGACAGTTCATCTGGAAACACCATATATTTT
v_call: TRBV6-5
j_call: TRBJ1-3
d_call: .
clone_size: .

cdr3_aa: CASSPEVLGSGNTIYF
cdr3_nt: TGTGCCAGCAGCCCCGAGGTGTTAGGGAGCGGAAACACCATATATTTT
v_call: TRBV5-4
j_call: TRBJ1-3
d_call: .
clone_size: .

cdr3_aa: CASSLGQTRGEQFF
cdr3_nt: TGCGCCAGCAGCTTGGGGCAGACTAGAGGTGAGCAGTTCTTC
v_call: TRBV5-1
j_call: TRBJ2-1
d_call: .
clone_size: .

cdr3_aa: CASSLLRGGPGNEQFF
cdr3_nt: TGTGCCAGCAGTTTATTGCGGGGGGGCCCGGGCAATGAGCAGTTCTTC
v_call: TRBV28
j_call: TRBJ2-1
d_call: TRBD2
clone_size: .

cdr3_aa: CASSRATYSNQPQHF
cdr3_nt: TGTGCCAGCAGCAGGGCAACATATAGCAATCAGCCCCAGCATTTT
v_call: TRBV21-1
j_call: TRBJ1-5
d_call: .
clone_size: .

cdr3_aa: CASSQGDSRIVEQFF
cdr3_nt: TGCGCCAGCAGCCAAGGGGACTCTCGAATCGTCGAGCAGTTCTTC
v_call: TRBV5-1
j_call: TRBJ2-1
d_call: .
clone_size: .

cdr3_aa: CASAPAITGYGYTF
cdr3_nt: TGTGCCAGCGCCCCGGCCATTACAGGCTATGGCTACACCTTC
v_call: TRBV2
j_call: TRBJ1-2
d_call: .
clone_size: .

cdr3_aa: CASSTRITGELFF
cdr3_nt: TGTGCCAGCAGTACCAGGATTACCGGGGAGCTGTTTTTT
v_call: TRBV6-1
j_call: TRBJ2-2
d_call: .
clone_size: few

cdr3_aa: CASSSALRAGGTYNEQFF
cdr3_nt: TGTGCCAGCTCATCCGCCCTGAGAGCGGGGGGGACCTACAATGAGCAGTTCTTC
v_call: TRBV18
j_call: TRBJ2-1
d_call: TRBD2
clone_size: .

cdr3_aa: CASSPGQNYGYTF
cdr3_nt: TGTGCCAGCAGCCCTGGACAAAACTATGGCTACACCTTC
v_call: TRBV7-3
j_call: TRBJ1-2
d_call: .
clone_size: .

cdr3_aa: CASSTQGNEQFF
cdr3_nt: TGCGCCAGCAGCACACAGGGCAATGAGCAGTTCTTC
v_call: TRBV5-1
j_call: TRBJ2-1
d_call: .
clone_size: few

cdr3_aa: CASSPQTGRSHEQYF
cdr3_nt: TGTGCCAGCAGCCCGCAGACAGGGCGTAGCCACGAGCAGTACTTC
v_call: TRBV7-2
j_call: TRBJ2-7
d_call: TRBD1
clone_size: .

cdr3_aa: CASSDGTGGVRAGETQYF
cdr3_nt: TGCGCCAGCAGCGACGGGACAGGGGGCGTGAGGGCTGGGGAGACCCAGTACTTC
v_call: TRBV5-1
j_call: TRBJ2-5
d_call: TRBD1
clone_size: .

cdr3_aa: CASSEWGAVGGTEAFF
cdr3_nt: TGTGCCAGCAGTGAATGGGGAGCGGTGGGGGGCACTGAAGCTTTCTTT
v_call: TRBV6-1
j_call: TRBJ1-1
d_call: .
clone_size: .

cdr3_aa: CASSGTSATFYNEQFF
cdr3_nt: TGTGCCAGCAGTGGGACTAGCGCAACCTTCTACAATGAGCAGTTCTTC
v_call: TRBV2
j_call: TRBJ2-1
d_call: TRBD2
clone_size: .

cdr3_aa: CASSAGLSNEQFF
cdr3_nt: TGTGCCAGCAGCGCGGGACTTTCCAATGAGCAGTTCTTC
v_call: TRBV9
j_call: TRBJ2-1
d_call: .
clone_size: once

cdr3_aa: CASSPAQGALSGNTIYF
cdr3_nt: TGTGCCAGCTCACCCGCACAGGGGGCTCTCTCTGGAAACACCATATATTTT
v_call: TRBV18
j_call: TRBJ1-3
d_call: TRBD1
clone_size: .

cdr3_aa: CAIRQGADTQYF
cdr3_nt: TGTGCCATCCGACAGGGCGCAGATACGCAGTATTTT
v_call: TRBV10-3
j_call: TRBJ2-3
d_call: TRBD1
clone_size: .

cdr3_aa: CASSLRQGMYGYTF
cdr3_nt: TGTGCCAGCAGTTTACGACAGGGGATGTATGGCTACACCTTC
v_call: TRBV27
j_call: TRBJ1-2
d_call: TRBD1
clone_size: .

cdr3_aa: CASSWAGTGERYEQYF
cdr3_nt: TGCGCCAGCAGCTGGGCTGGGACAGGGGAGAGGTACGAGCAGTACTTC
v_call: TRBV5-1
j_call: TRBJ2-7
d_call: TRBD1
clone_size: once

cdr3_aa: CASGQAADTEAFF
cdr3_nt: TGTGCCAGCGGACAGGCTGCCGACACTGAAGCTTTCTTT
v_call: TRBV19
j_call: TRBJ1-1
d_call: TRBD1
clone_size: .

cdr3_aa: CSVGGGHRIKETQYF
cdr3_nt: TGCAGCGTTGGGGGGGGACACCGGATTAAAGAGACCCAGTACTTC
v_call: TRBV29-1
j_call: TRBJ2-5
d_call: .
clone_size: .

cdr3_aa: CASSFLAGAYEQYF
cdr3_nt: TGTGCCAGCAGCTTTTTAGCGGGGGCCTACGAGCAGTACTTC
v_call: TRBV7-9
j_call: TRBJ2-7
d_call: TRBD2
clone_size: .

cdr3_aa: CASSLLQAGVEKLFF
cdr3_nt: TGTGCCAGCAGCTTACTCCAGGCGGGAGTTGAAAAACTGTTTTTT
v_call: TRBV5-6
j_call: TRBJ1-4
d_call: .
clone_size: .

cdr3_aa: CASVGGMDTEAFF
cdr3_nt: TGTGCCAGTGTCGGAGGGATGGACACTGAAGCTTTCTTT
v_call: TRBV19
j_call: TRBJ1-1
d_call: .
clone_size: .

cdr3_aa: CASRRDSQETQYF
cdr3_nt: TGTGCCAGCCGCCGGGACAGTCAAGAGACCCAGTACTTC
v_call: TRBV7-2
j_call: TRBJ2-5
d_call: TRBD1
clone_size: few

cdr3_aa: CASSSSWGGAWNTIYF
cdr3_nt: TGTGCCAGCAGTTCCTCGTGGGGAGGGGCCTGGAACACCATATATTTT
v_call: TRBV6-5
j_call: TRBJ1-3
d_call: .
clone_size: .

cdr3_aa: CASSEVERGGRETQYF
cdr3_nt: TGTGCCAGCAGTGAAGTAGAGCGGGGGGGCCGAGAGACCCAGTACTTC
v_call: TRBV2
j_call: TRBJ2-5
d_call: TRBD2
clone_size: .

cdr3_aa: CASSVGGMNTEAFF
cdr3_nt: TGTGCCAGCAGCGTGGGGGGAATGAACACTGAAGCTTTCTTT
v_call: TRBV9
j_call: TRBJ1-1
d_call: .
clone_size: .

cdr3_aa: CASSPRTSGGTRDTQYF
cdr3_nt: TGTGCCAGCAGCCCACGGACTAGCGGGGGGACAAGAGATACGCAGTATTTT
v_call: TRBV7-6
j_call: TRBJ2-3
d_call: TRBD2
clone_size: .

cdr3_aa: CASSLSPGVHEKLFF
cdr3_nt: TGTGCCAGCAGTTTATCACCCGGGGTCCACGAAAAACTGTTTTTT
v_call: TRBV27
j_call: TRBJ1-4
d_call: .
clone_size: .

cdr3_aa: CASSHRDRNYEQYF
cdr3_nt: TGTGCCAGCAGCCACAGGGACAGAAACTACGAGCAGTACTTC
v_call: TRBV5-4
j_call: TRBJ2-7
d_call: TRBD1
clone_size: once

cdr3_aa: CASSWGDLIAYYGYTF
cdr3_nt: TGTGCCAGCAGCTGGGGGGACCTGATTGCTTACTATGGCTACACCTTC
v_call: TRBV5-6
j_call: TRBJ1-2
d_call: .
clone_size: .

cdr3_aa: CASRKDRVDGYTF
cdr3_nt: TGTGCCAGCAGAAAGGACAGGGTTGATGGCTACACCTTC
v_call: TRBV2
j_call: TRBJ1-2
d_call: TRBD1
clone_size: .

cdr3_aa: CSVGVAGDGEAFF
cdr3_nt: TGCAGCGTTGGTGTAGCGGGGGACGGTGAAGCTTTCTTT
v_call: TRBV29-1
j_call: TRBJ1-1
d_call: .
clone_size: .

cdr3_aa: CASSSHGTSNTGELFF
cdr3_nt: TGTGCCAGCAGTTCGCACGGGACTAGCAACACCGGGGAGCTGTTTTTT
v_call: TRBV28
j_call: TRBJ2-2
d_call: TRBD2
clone_size: few

cdr3_aa: CASSPGYDEQFF
cdr3_nt: TGTGCCAGCTCACCCGGGTATGACGAGCAGTTCTTC
v_call: TRBV18
j_call: TRBJ2-1
d_call: .
clone_size: .

cdr3_aa: CSSSLLADSASYNSPLHF
cdr3_nt: TGTTCCAGCAGCTTACTGGCGGACAGTGCCTCCTATAATTCACCCCTCCACTTT
v_call: TRBV7-9
j_call: TRBJ1-6
d_call: .
clone_size: .

cdr3_aa: CATHLADRQPQHF
cdr3_nt: TGTGCCACCCACCTCGCGGACAGACAGCCCCAGCATTTT
v_call: TRBV6-5
j_call: TRBJ1-5
d_call: .
clone_size: .

cdr3_aa: CTLGEGVNEQFF
cdr3_nt: TGCACCCTCGGCGAGGGGGTCAATGAGCAGTTCTTC
v_call: TRBV29-1
j_call: TRBJ2-1
d_call: .
clone_size: .

cdr3_aa: CASSEALRDRRIGYTF
cdr3_nt: TGTGCCAGCAGTGAAGCGCTTCGGGACAGGCGGATCGGCTACACCTTC
v_call: TRBV2
j_call: TRBJ1-2
d_call: TRBD1
clone_size: few

cdr3_aa: CASSPRTGGGETQYF
cdr3_nt: TGTGCCAGCAGCCCTCGGACAGGGGGCGGGGAGACCCAGTACTTC
v_call: TRBV7-2
j_call: TRBJ2-5
d_call: TRBD1
clone_size: few

cdr3_aa: CASSNRLAGVDTQYF
cdr3_nt: TGCGCCAGCAGCAATAGACTAGCGGGGGTGGATACGCAGTATTTT
v_call: TRBV5-1
j_call: TRBJ2-3
d_call: TRBD2
clone_size: once